The 9 T cell receptor beta chains in this list originate from one sample, sequenced in a study of T-cell memory formation after mild COVID-19. Via MiXCR, TCRdb re-called the 5' RACE reads, giving one row per CDR3 protein. The sample comprises around 120,000 distinct CDR3 sequences, around a sixth of which are singletons, and more than 11% rests with the top ten. The sequencing sample was made of PBMCs or a T cell subset sorted from them (not recorded which). These receptors came from an adult woman who had mild COVID-19 (a few samples of this study predate the infection). Cell type and time point are not known.

V is TRBV19 and J is TRBJ2-3; tentatively, D is TRBD2 (5 bases). CDR1 is LNHDA, CDR2 SQIVND, per germline (reference sequence). Trimming left V 6 bases short and J 6 bases short, with 13 bases between. The CDR3 is 13 amino acids. The CDR3 reads CASSPTRYDTQYF. CDR3 coding DNA: TGTGCCAGTAGCCCCACTAGATATGATACGCAGTATTTT.

This chain links TRBV20-1 with TRBJ2-7; 12 bases agree with TRBD1. The length of the CDR3 is 14 residues. Germline values: CDR1 DFQATT, CDR2 SNEGSKA (reference sequence). J lost 6 bases, V lost 4 bases, and 7 bases had no gene match. In nucleotides, the CDR3 is TGCAGTGCTAACGCCGGGACAGGGGGCTTCGAGCAGTACTTC. It yields the protein CSANAGTGGFEQYF.

This clonotype was seen a few times. V is TRBV15 and J is TRBJ2-1; D is perhaps TRBD2 (6 bases). Trimming removed 6 bases from V and 4 bases from J, with 19 bases in between. Per germline, CDR1 LNHNV and CDR2 YYDKDF (reference sequence). The CDR3 length is 16 residues. This chain's CDR3 is CATRNAGGTEYNEQFF. Here the CDR3 DNA reads TGTGCCACCAGGAACGCAGGCGGGACGGAATACAATGAGCAGTTCTTC.

This chain joins TRBV7-8 and TRBJ2-7, with TRBD2 matching over 16 bases. The trim removed 4 bases at V and 3 bases at J, leaving 12 bases unmatched. The CDR3 is 19 residues long. Germline CDR1 SGHVS, CDR2 FQNEAQ. The DNA for the CDR3 is TGTGCCAGCAGCTCCTCCGCCGGGACTAGCGGGGGGGTCCACTACGAGCAGTACTTC. It encodes CASSSSAGTSGGVHYEQYF.

This clonotype was seen a few times. This chain links TRBV6-2 or TRBV6-3 with TRBJ1-5; TRBD1 matches at 12 bases. This CDR3 is 17 amino acids long. V gave up 2 bases and J gave up 6 bases; unmatched junction bases: 8. Germline loops: CDR1 MNHEY, CDR2 SVGEGT. The CDR3 region has the DNA TGTGCCAGCAGTTACCTTCCGGGACAGGGGGCCTTTCAGCCCCAGCATTTT. It specifies CASSYLPGQGAFQPQHF.

This chain connects TRBV7-9 to TRBJ2-3; 8 bases match TRBD2. Germline loops: CDR1 SEHNR, CDR2 FQNEAQ (reference sequence). This CDR3 has 14 residues. Germline trimming cut 5 bases from V and 2 bases from J; bases unmatched to any gene: 3. The CDR3 nucleotides read TGTGCCAGCAGCCGTAGCGGGGCCACAGATACGCAGTATTTT. Protein: CASSRSGATDTQYF. Full variable domain (rest looked up from reference TRBV7-9 and TRBJ2-3): DTGVSQNPRHKITKRGQNVTFRCDPISEHNRLYWYRQTLGQGPEFLTYFQNEAQLEKSRLLSDRFSAERPKGSFSTLEIQRTEQGDSAMYLCASSRSGATDTQYFGPGTRLTVL.

This clonotype has at least ten counts. The chain links TRBV7-6 to TRBJ2-1, with TRBD2 matching 13 bases. The CDR3 has 16 amino acids. Looked up from germline, CDR1 is SGHVS and CDR2 is FNYEAQ. After removal of 2 bases from V and 5 bases from J, the junction contained 3 bases not matched to a gene. CDR3 sequence (DNA): TGTGCCAGCAGCTTAATTGGGACTAGCGGGAACAATGAGCAGTTCTTC. It encodes CASSLIGTSGNNEQFF.

The J gene is TRBJ2-5, the V gene TRBV2; D could derive from TRBD1 or TRBD2 (5 bases each). The CDR3 sequence is 13 residues long. Germline-derived CDR1 and CDR2 are SNHLY and FYNNEI. Trimming removed 3 bases from V and 1 base from J, with 6 bases in between. The CDR3: CASSERGQETQYF. In DNA form, the CDR3 reads TGTGCCAGCAGTGAGAGGGGCCAAGAGACCCAGTACTTC.

The rearrangement joins TRBV20-1 to TRBJ2-3; 12 nucleotides match TRBD1. J lost 2 bases, V lost 0 bases, and 9 bases had no gene match. CDR3 length equals 18 residues. From germline, CDR1 is DFQATT and CDR2 SNEGSKA (reference sequence). CDR3 amino acids: CSARDVGDRGPFTDTQYF. The CDR3 bases are TGCAGTGCTAGAGATGTCGGGGACAGGGGGCCATTCACAGATACGCAGTATTTT.